The 20 T cell receptor beta chains reported below all come from one sample, sequenced in a study of shared clonotypes between healthy human individuals. Libraries were prepared by immunoSEQ multiplex PCR; TCRdb keeps only in-frame clonotypes and omits some of them. The sample has about 1.4 million clones; around 97% are singletons. The sequenced material came from naive CD4+ T cells sorted from blood. Subset: CD45RA+ positively selected. The source of these receptors is a man aged 25-45 years in good health.

The rearrangement links TRBV6-1 to TRBJ1-3; possible D gene TRBD1, 5 bases. Germline lookup yields CDR1 MNHNS and CDR2 SASEGT. Trimming took off 6 bases at V and 0 bases at J, with 12 bases between the two ends. The CDR3 loop spans 15 amino acids. In nucleotides, the CDR3 is TGTGCCAGCAGCCTAGACAGAAACTCTGGAAACACCATATATTTT. It specifies CASSLDRNSGNTIYF.

The rearrangement links TRBV5-1 to TRBJ2-3; perhaps TRBD2 as D (6 bases). The length of the CDR3 is 16 residues. The V gene's germline CDR1 is SGHRS and CDR2 YFSETQ. V was cut by 0 bases and J by 3 bases, with 14 bases left in between. The CDR3 sequence is CASSLATSGLTDTQYF. Written as DNA, the CDR3 is TGCGCCAGCAGCTTGGCTACGTCGGGACTTACAGATACGCAGTATTTT.

This clone was observed a single time. This sequence joins TRBV29-1 and TRBJ1-2, with D perhaps matching TRBD1 (6 bases). This CDR3 has 12 amino acids. Germline lookup yields CDR1 SQVTM and CDR2 ANQGSEA. Trimming removed 4 bases from V and 7 bases from J, with 13 bases in between. The CDR3 DNA follows: TGCAGCGTTGCACCCGGGGGCGGTGGCTACACCTTC. It encodes CSVAPGGGGYTF.

The gene calls are TRBV5-6 and TRBJ2-5, with TRBD2 matching over 14 bases. The CDR3 contains 16 residues. V lost 4 bases and J lost 3; bases outside the gene matches: 5. Germline CDR1 is SGHDT and CDR2 is YYEEEE. The CDR3 reads CASSQMGLAGEETQYF. The CDR3 DNA is TGTGCCAGCAGCCAAATGGGACTAGCGGGAGAAGAGACCCAGTACTTC. Complete variable domain (other parts from reference TRBV5-6 and TRBJ2-5): DAGVTQSPTHLIKTRGQQVTLRCSPKSGHDTVSWYQQALGQGPQFIFQYYEEEERQRGNFPDRFSGHQFPNYSSELNVNALLLGDSALYLCASSQMGLAGEETQYFGPGTRLLVL.

This sequence joins TRBV29-1 and TRBJ2-1; D is perhaps TRBD1 (6 bases). CDR1 is SQVTM and CDR2 is ANQGSEA in the germline V gene. V lost 5 bases and J lost 1, with 21 bases in between. The CDR3 loop spans 17 amino acids. The CDR3 loop reads CSVKNILGHRSYNEQFF. The CDR3 DNA reads TGCAGCGTTAAAAATATTCTGGGACACCGGTCCTACAATGAGCAGTTCTTC.

The chain joins TRBV28 to TRBJ1-5; D gene ambiguous. Trimming removed 5 bases at V and 5 bases at J, with 13 bases between. Looked up from germline, CDR1 is MDHEN and CDR2 is SYDVKM. The CDR3 length is 14 residues. The DNA of the CDR3 is TGTGCCAGCAGTCCACGGACCATCGATCAGCCCCAGCATTTT. Translated: CASSPRTIDQPQHF.

V gene TRBV29-1 combines with J gene TRBJ2-7; D ambiguous. The CDR3 length is 14 residues. V was pared by 5 bases and J by 4 bases, with 18 bases between. Per the germline V gene, CDR1 is SQVTM and CDR2 is ANQGSEA. In DNA, the CDR3 is TGCAGCGTTATGACCCGTCTCGATGGGTACGAGCAGTACTTC. It encodes CSVMTRLDGYEQYF.

The V call is TRBV4-1, the J call TRBJ1-5; TRBD1 agrees at 9 bases. This CDR3 comprises 15 residues. V gave up 0 bases and J gave up 6 bases; unmatched junction bases: 3. Germline CDR1 and CDR2: MGHRA and YSYEKL. In nucleotides, the CDR3 is TGCGCCAGCAGCCAAGAGGGGGACAGGGTTCAGCCCCAGCATTTT. Translated: CASSQEGDRVQPQHF.

This clone was picked up one time. The chain employs TRBV6-5 and TRBJ2-7, with 9 bases lining up with TRBD1. J lost 3 bases, V lost 6 bases, and 3 bases had no gene match. CDR1 and CDR2 (germline): MNHEY, SVGAGI. The CDR3 spans 13 residues. The CDR3 sequence: CASRVTGGYEQYF. In DNA form, the CDR3 reads TGTGCCAGCAGAGTGACAGGGGGCTACGAGCAGTACTTC.

The chain combines TRBV28 with TRBJ1-1, with unresolved D. Germline loops: CDR1 MDHEN, CDR2 SYDVKM. This CDR3 has 14 amino acids. With 1 base removed from V and 2 bases from J, the gap between germline ends came to 8 bases. DNA for the CDR3: TGTGCCAGCAGTTTATTTGGTCAAAACACTGAAGCTTTCTTT. Translation: CASSLFGQNTEAFF.

The chain employs TRBV19 and TRBJ1-1; no clear D gene. This CDR3 is 15 amino acids long. V lost 0 bases and J 7 bases, leaving 15 bases between the germline ends. Germline lookup yields CDR1 LNHDA and CDR2 SQIVND (reference sequence). The CDR3 protein is CASSIEFGRWNEAFF. The CDR3 bases are TGTGCCAGTAGTATAGAGTTTGGGAGGTGGAATGAAGCTTTCTTT.

In its sample, this clone was seen once. The rearrangement joins TRBV7-2 to TRBJ2-6; 11 bases are shared with TRBD1. CDR3 size: 17 residues. From germline, CDR1 is SGHTA and CDR2 FQGNSA. V shed 5 bases and J 3 bases; nucleotides not matched to a gene: 6. This CDR3 reads CASSGQGALYGANVLTF. CDR3 coding DNA: TGTGCCAGCAGCGGACAGGGGGCGCTCTATGGGGCCAACGTCCTGACTTTC.

On this clone itself: Other DNA sequences in the same sample also yield this CDR3. The rearrangement uses TRBV28 and TRBJ2-7; D ambiguous. The CDR3 loop spans 14 amino acids. V dropped 3 bases and J dropped 1 base, with 10 bases sitting between them. Per the germline V gene, CDR1 is MDHEN and CDR2 is SYDVKM. The CDR3 here is CASSLAGGSYEQYF. CDR3 coding DNA: TGTGCCAGCAGTTTGGCAGGCGGTTCCTACGAGCAGTACTTC.

This chain joins TRBV5-1 and TRBJ2-7, with D tentatively TRBD1 or TRBD2 (6 bases each). The V gene's germline CDR1 is SGHRS and CDR2 YFSETQ. With 0 bases removed from V and 3 bases from J, the gap between germline ends came to 13 bases. This CDR3 spans 15 amino acids. The CDR3 loop is CASSLELGGIYEQYF. The CDR3 DNA sequence: TGCGCCAGCAGCTTGGAGCTGGGGGGCATCTACGAGCAGTACTTC. Variable domain in full (rest from reference TRBV5-1 and TRBJ2-7): KAGVTQTPRYLIKTRGQQVTLSCSPISGHRSVSWYQQTPGQGLQFLFEYFSETQRNKGNFPGRFSGRQFSNSRSEMNVSTLELGDSALYLCASSLELGGIYEQYFGPGTRLTVT.

The chain combines TRBV9 with TRBJ2-7; 7 nucleotides agree with TRBD2. The CDR3 spans 16 residues. The germline V gene has CDR1 SGDLS and CDR2 YYNGEE. V dropped 0 bases and J dropped 0; count of bases not matched to a gene: 6. The CDR3 nucleotides are TGTGCCAGCAGCGTAGGGAACCGGGACTACTCCTACGAGCAGTACTTC. Translation: CASSVGNRDYSYEQYF.

This clone was observed once. The V and J genes are TRBV11-2 and TRBJ2-7; D is undetermined. This CDR3 is 13 amino acids long. Germline CDR1 SGHAT, CDR2 FQNNGV. V lost 1 base and J lost 2, with 6 bases in between. CDR3 protein: CASSLGVTYEQYF. The CDR3 bases are TGTGCCAGCAGCTTAGGGGTCACCTACGAGCAGTACTTC.

The sample holds one count of this clone. The chain recombines TRBV14 with TRBJ2-1; TRBD2 matches at 16 bases. Germline CDR1 SGHDN, CDR2 FVKESK. This CDR3 has 19 residues. With V trimmed by 3 bases and J by 3 bases, 8 bases remained unmatched. CDR3 amino acids: CASSQTGLAGGPGYNEQFF. As DNA, the CDR3 is TGTGCCAGCAGCCAGACGGGACTAGCGGGAGGGCCAGGCTACAATGAGCAGTTCTTC. Combining the CDR3 with reference TRBV14 and TRBJ2-1 gives the whole variable domain EAGVTQFPSHSVIEKGQTVTLRCDPISGHDNLYWYRRVMGKEIKFLLHFVKESKQDESGMPNNRFLAERTGGTYSTLKVQPAELEDSGVYFCASSQTGLAGGPGYNEQFFGPGTRLTVL.

The chain is built from TRBV29-1 and TRBJ2-5; 11 bases match TRBD1. CDR3 size: 15 residues. Trimming cost V 0 bases and J 5 bases; bases outside gene matches: 5. Germline CDR1 and CDR2: SQVTM and ANQGSEA. CDR3 sequence: CSVEDRGTGGETQYF. The CDR3 DNA follows: TGCAGCGTTGAAGATCGAGGGACAGGGGGTGAGACCCAGTACTTC.

The chain joins TRBV7-2 to TRBJ1-3; 8 bases are shared with TRBD1. V lost 6 bases and J lost 0; bases outside the gene matches: 7. The germline V gene encodes CDR1 SGHTA and CDR2 FQGNSA. The CDR3 is made up of 16 amino acids. CDR3 sequence: CASRPPGQVSGNTIYF. DNA of the CDR3: TGTGCCAGCAGACCACCGGGACAGGTCTCTGGAAACACCATATATTTT.

The chain recombines TRBV29-1 with TRBJ2-2; 11 bases are a match to TRBD2. V gave up 5 bases and J gave up 6 bases; unmatched junction bases: 5. This CDR3 is built from 14 residues. Looked up from germline, CDR1 is SQVTM and CDR2 is ANQGSEA. CDR3 sequence (DNA): TGCAGCGTTTCTAGCGGGAGGCCGCCCGGGGAGCTGTTTTTT. It translates to CSVSSGRPPGELFF.